The entry below describes one T cell receptor beta chain. This specimen belongs to a study of blood T cell repertoires in COVID-19. Study-level background: The origin of the acute and convalescent COVID-19 samples was the United States, Italy and Spain. Nucleic acid was either cDNA or gDNA, and it came from T cells, B-cell-depleted T cells, or PBMCs.

Study processing details: Nucleated cell counts were estimated from reference gene primer amplification. Here immunoSEQ multiplex PCR was the method, and the copy in TCRdb shows in-frame clones only, minus some. V and J calls and clone size come straight from that table; D and trimming were deduced from the DNA. The sample consists of 100,000 to 150,000 clones, about 80% of them appearing once. The CDR3 totals 15 residues. CDR1 LNHDA and CDR2 SQIVND come from the germline V gene (reference sequence). J lost 7 bases, V lost 6 bases, and 9 bases had no gene match. This clonotype was sampled from a woman aged 45-65 years with acute or convalescent COVID-19. This chain links TRBV19 with TRBJ1-6, with 7 nucleotides matching TRBD1. Sequencing used peripheral blood. The CDR3 region is CASRPKGGLNSPLHF. The CDR3 bases are TGTGCCAGTAGACCGAAAGGGGGCCTAAATTCACCCCTCCACTTT.